The 20 T cell receptor beta chains given below trace back to one sample, sequenced in a study of blood T cell repertoires in COVID-19. Clones were sequenced by immunoSEQ multiplex PCR, and TCRdb holds only the in-frame ones, with some missing. The data show some 150,000 clones, almost 90% seen once. The sequenced material came from peripheral blood. The source of these receptors is a human donor in a cohort sampled during active COVID-19.

The chain has TRBV11-1 and TRBJ1-1; TRBD1 might be the D (6 bases). Trimming took off 5 bases at V and 3 bases at J, with 10 bases between the two ends. Germline assignment: CDR1 SGHAT and CDR2 FQDESV (reference sequence). The CDR3 is 13 residues long. The chain's CDR3 is CASSQQGDTEAFF. CDR3 sequence (DNA): TGTGCCAGCAGCCAACAGGGAGACACTGAAGCTTTCTTT.

The chain recombines TRBV5-6 with TRBJ2-1, with D possibly matching TRBD1 (6 bases). Germline V gene lookup returns CDR1 SGHDT and CDR2 YYEEEE. V was shortened by 4 bases and J by 8 bases, with 19 bases between the two germline ends. The CDR3 has 15 amino acids. CDR3 nucleotide sequence: TGTGCCAGCAGCACTACAGGGATGAAGATCTATGAGCAGTTCTTC. This sequence encodes CASSTTGMKIYEQFF.

V and J are TRBV6-5 and TRBJ2-7; possible D gene TRBD1, 5 bases. V lost 2 bases, J lost 7 bases, and 6 bases lay in between. This CDR3 spans 11 amino acids. Germline loops: CDR1 MNHEY, CDR2 SVGAGI. The CDR3 nucleotides are TGTGCCAGCAGTTACAACAGGGAGCAGTACTTC. This gives the protein CASSYNREQYF.

This chain links TRBV9 with TRBJ2-1; TRBD2 might be the D (7 bases). The CDR3 sequence is 16 residues long. The germline CDR1 and CDR2 sequences are SGDLS and YYNGEE. Trimming pared 3 bases from V and 7 bases from J, leaving 20 bases between. CDR3 amino acids: CASSAGGRGGLNEQFF. CDR3 bases: TGTGCCAGCAGCGCAGGAGGAAGGGGGGGATTAAATGAGCAGTTCTTC. Full variable domain (rest looked up from reference TRBV9 and TRBJ2-1): DSGVTQTPKHLITATGQRVTLRCSPRSGDLSVYWYQQSLDQGLQFLIQYYNGEERAKGNILERFSAQQFPDLHSELNLSSLELGDSALYFCASSAGGRGGLNEQFFGPGTRLTVL.

The CDR3 region is CASSSTSGEQEQFF. The CDR3 DNA follows: TGTGCCAGCAGCTCAACTAGCGGGGAGCAGGAGCAGTTCTTC. This chain connects TRBV6-5 to TRBJ2-1, with 10 bases fitting TRBD2. The length of the CDR3 is 14 residues. J lost 10 bases, V lost 6 bases, and 9 bases had no gene match. Germline CDR1 is MNHEY and CDR2 is SVGAGI.

The J gene is TRBJ1-4, the V gene TRBV7-6; 9 positions match TRBD1. Germline CDR1 is SGHVS and CDR2 is FNYEAQ. This CDR3 is 16 amino acids long. The trim removed 4 bases at V and 7 bases at J, leaving 10 bases unmatched. Here the CDR3 reads CASSSGTGTLGEKLFF. As DNA, the CDR3 is TGTGCCAGCAGCTCCGGGACAGGGACCTTGGGTGAAAAACTGTTTTTT.

At least ten counts were recorded for this clone. J is TRBJ2-5 and V is TRBV5-1, with TRBD2 identical over 9 bases. V gave up 7 bases and J gave up 5 bases; unmatched junction bases: 15. The CDR3 runs 16 residues. Germline CDR1 reads SGHRS; CDR2 reads YFSETQ. The CDR3 loop is CASATGASGVGETQYF. The CDR3 DNA reads TGCGCCAGCGCAACGGGTGCTAGCGGGGTTGGGGAGACCCAGTACTTC.

As DNA, the CDR3 is TGTGCCAGTATTACCCGGGGAGACACCGGGGAGCTGTTTTTT. It translates to CASITRGDTGELFF. The genes are TRBV19 and TRBJ2-2; D is perhaps TRBD2 (5 bases). Trimming removed 7 bases at V and 3 bases at J, with 12 bases between. The CDR3 totals 14 residues. The germline CDR1 and CDR2 sequences are LNHDA and SQIVND (reference sequence).

This clone was detected only a few times. The chain joins TRBV4-1 to TRBJ2-2; 7 bases agree with TRBD1. The CDR3 contains 15 residues. Germline V gene lookup returns CDR1 MGHRA and CDR2 YSYEKL. Trimming removed 6 bases from V and 6 bases from J; junction bases left unmatched: 10. Written as DNA, the CDR3 is TGCGCCAGCAGAAAAGGGCTTCAGGGGGCCGGGGAGCTGTTTTTT. It is translated as CASRKGLQGAGELFF.

The chain carries TRBV7-2 and TRBJ1-6; 7 bases are a match to TRBD1. CDR1 SGHTA and CDR2 FQGNSA come from the germline V gene. V shed 3 bases, J shed 6 bases, and the junction held 8 bases outside the gene matches. CDR3 length: 16 residues. The CDR3 loop is CASSLASGQRNSPLHF. DNA of the CDR3: TGTGCCAGCAGCTTGGCATCGGGACAGCGTAATTCACCCCTCCACTTT. The full variable domain, its missing parts supplied by reference TRBV7-2 and TRBJ1-6, is GAGVSQSPSNKVTEKGKDVELRCDPISGHTALYWYRQSLGQGLEFLIYFQGNSAPDKSGLPSDRFSAERTGGSVSTLTIQRTQQEDSAVYLCASSLASGQRNSPLHFGNGTRLTVT.

This clone was observed once. This chain uses TRBV6-2 or TRBV6-3 with TRBJ1-1; a possible D gene is TRBD1 (5 bases). This CDR3 has 15 amino acids. The V end lost 3 bases, the J end lost 0 bases, and 11 bases lay between the germline ends. Germline V CDR1 and CDR2: MNHEY, SVGEGT. The CDR3 DNA reads TGTGCCAGCAGTTATACAGGATCTATGAACACTGAAGCTTTCTTT. Protein sequence: CASSYTGSMNTEAFF.

The chain recombines TRBV13 with TRBJ2-7, with 13 bases matching TRBD2. The length of the CDR3 is 17 residues. CDR1 and CDR2 (germline): PRHDT, FYEKMQ (reference sequence). V was pared by 2 bases and J by 0 bases, with 4 bases of the junction left unmatched. CDR3 sequence (DNA): TGTGCCAGCAGCTTACAAGGACTAGCGGGGGCCTCCTACGAGCAGTACTTC. It specifies CASSLQGLAGASYEQYF. Supplemented by reference TRBV13 and TRBJ2-7, the full variable domain reads AAGVIQSPRHLIKEKRETATLKCYPIPRHDTVYWYQQGPGQDPQFLISFYEKMQSDKGSIPDRFSAQQFSDYHSELNMSSLELGDSALYFCASSLQGLAGASYEQYFGPGTRLTVT.

This chain connects TRBV5-1 to TRBJ1-1, with unresolved D. Germline CDR1 SGHRS, CDR2 YFSETQ. Trimming took off 5 bases at V and 0 bases at J, with 11 bases between the two ends. CDR3 length equals 14 residues. The CDR3 reads CASRPDILNTEAFF. The CDR3 DNA sequence: TGCGCCAGCAGACCAGACATATTGAACACTGAAGCTTTCTTT. Complete variable domain (other parts from reference TRBV5-1 and TRBJ1-1): KAGVTQTPRYLIKTRGQQVTLSCSPISGHRSVSWYQQTPGQGLQFLFEYFSETQRNKGNFPGRFSGRQFSNSRSEMNVSTLELGDSALYLCASRPDILNTEAFFGQGTRLTVV.

V gene TRBV5-1 combines with J gene TRBJ2-2; 10 bases fit TRBD1. The junction had 4 bases not matched to a gene; V was cut back by 4 bases and J by 4 bases. The CDR3 contains 15 residues. Germline lookup yields CDR1 SGHRS and CDR2 YFSETQ. The CDR3 sequence: CASSTTGGGTGELFF. CDR3 sequence (DNA): TGCGCCAGCAGCACGACAGGGGGCGGCACCGGGGAGCTGTTTTTT. The whole variable domain, filled in from reference TRBV5-1 and TRBJ2-2, reads KAGVTQTPRYLIKTRGQQVTLSCSPISGHRSVSWYQQTPGQGLQFLFEYFSETQRNKGNFPGRFSGRQFSNSRSEMNVSTLELGDSALYLCASSTTGGGTGELFFGEGSRLTVL.

This chain links TRBV6-6 with TRBJ2-7, with 7 nucleotides matching TRBD1. Germline-derived CDR1 and CDR2 are MNHNY and SVGAGI (reference sequence). With 8 bases clipped from V and 7 bases from J, the junction kept 14 bases outside the gene matches. The CDR3 length is 14 residues. This CDR3 is CASLMTGPSREQYF. The CDR3 nucleotides are TGTGCCAGCCTCATGACAGGGCCCTCCCGGGAGCAGTACTTC.

V gene TRBV25-1 combines with J gene TRBJ2-7; D is perhaps TRBD1 (6 bases). CDR1 and CDR2 (germline): MGHDK, SYGVNS. The CDR3 covers 16 residues. V lost 4 bases to trimming and J lost 3 bases, with 19 bases between them. CDR3 sequence: CASSVYRDPSIYEQYF. The CDR3 nucleotides are TGTGCCAGCAGTGTCTACAGGGACCCCTCTATCTACGAGCAGTACTTC.

The CDR3 sequence is CASGATGTGELFF. The CDR3 region has the DNA TGTGCCAGCGGGGCTACCGGCACCGGGGAGCTGTTTTTT. The chain carries TRBV7-3 and TRBJ2-2, with a weak D call TRBD1 (5 bases). V lost 8 bases and J 4 bases, leaving 11 bases between the germline ends. Germline-derived CDR1 and CDR2 are SGHTA and FQGTGA. The CDR3 runs 13 residues. The full variable domain, completed using reference TRBV7-3 and TRBJ2-2, is GAGVSQTPSNKVTEKGKYVELRCDPISGHTALYWYRQSLGQGPEFLIYFQGTGAADDSGLPNDRFFAVRPEGSVSTLKIQRTERGDSAVYLCASGATGTGELFFGEGSRLTVL.

The gene calls are TRBV6-1 and TRBJ2-2; 8 bases are a match to TRBD1. V lost 4 bases and J lost 0; bases outside the gene matches: 4. The CDR3 totals 16 residues. Germline loops: CDR1 MNHNS, CDR2 SASEGT. The CDR3 loop reads CASSAGQGANTGELFF. The CDR3 bases are TGTGCCAGCAGTGCAGGACAGGGTGCGAACACCGGGGAGCTGTTTTTT.

This chain uses TRBV18 with TRBJ2-1; 7 bases match TRBD2. The length of the CDR3 is 14 residues. Germline CDR1 is KGHSH and CDR2 is LQKENI. Trimming cost V 8 bases and J 5 bases; bases outside gene matches: 9. CDR3 bases: TGTGCCAGCAGCGGGACTATAGGACACAATGAGCAGTTCTTC. Translation: CASSGTIGHNEQFF.

This chain connects TRBV11-2 to TRBJ2-5, with 8 bases matching TRBD2. This CDR3 contains 14 residues. In germline, CDR1 is SGHAT, CDR2 FQNNGV. V shed 2 bases, J shed 4 bases, and the junction held 3 bases outside the gene matches. CDR3 bases: TGTGCCAGCAGCTTATTCGGGGGGGTAGAGACCCAGTACTTC. This codes for CASSLFGGVETQYF.